These 24 T cell receptor beta chains originate from one sample sequenced in a study of CD8+ T cells in alopecia areata (dated by TCRdb to about 2018). The time point label corresponds to: 20 to 30 weeks on oral tofacitinib. The treatment or condition label for this specimen denotes: oral pan-JAK inhibitor, 5-10 mg twice daily. Library preparation was by the immunoSEQ multiplex PCR assay. RNA was extracted from all samples and reverse transcribed into cDNA as template for TCR sequencing. Here the immuneACCESS table is served through TCRdb, limited to in-frame sequences with V and J called. Missing clones are a known gap in these copies; in checked studies unresolved V genes cover under half, and the rest lacks a known reason. This sample comprises 80,000 to 100,000 clones, 44% of them detected only once. In total, the top ten clones hold around 20% of the sample. The material was CD8+ T cells sorted from blood, obtained at week 24, from a patient treated with tofacitinib. The receptors were sampled from a human donor with alopecia areata.

This chain connects TRBV10-2 to TRBJ2-4; 7 bases are a match to TRBD1. J lost 5 bases, V lost 8 bases, and 3 bases had no gene match. This CDR3 is 12 amino acids long. Germline V lookup: CDR1 WSHSY, CDR2 SAAADI. DNA of the CDR3: TGCGCCAGCGTGGGACAGCAAAACATTCAGTACTTC. This translates into CASVGQQNIQYF.

A few counts support this clone. The rearrangement joins TRBV19 to TRBJ2-3; D not resolved. The V end lost 3 bases, the J end lost 4 bases, and 8 bases lay between the germline ends. Germline V gene sequence: CDR1 LNHDA, CDR2 SQIVND (reference sequence). This CDR3 spans 13 amino acids. CDR3 loop: CASSISVPDTQYF. The DNA of the CDR3 is TGTGCCAGTAGTATCTCCGTTCCAGATACGCAGTATTTT. Drawing the rest from reference TRBV19 and TRBJ2-3, the complete variable domain is DGGITQSPKYLFRKEGQNVTLSCEQNLNHDAMYWYRQDPGQGLRLIYYSQIVNDFQKGDIAEGYSVSREKKESFPLTVTSAQKNPTAFYLCASSISVPDTQYFGPGTRLTVL.

The genes are TRBV9 and TRBJ2-5, with 14 nucleotides matching TRBD2. V lost 4 bases to trimming and J lost 5 bases; unmatched junction nucleotides: 7. The CDR3 consists of 16 residues. Germline V gene sequence: CDR1 SGDLS, CDR2 YYNGEE. In DNA form, the CDR3 reads TGTGCCAGCAGCACCGGGACTAGCGGGAGTCAGGAGACCCAGTACTTC. Residues: CASSTGTSGSQETQYF.

The chain carries TRBV4-3 and TRBJ1-1; D unclear. This CDR3 is built from 15 residues. The V gene lost 4 bases and the J gene lost 8 bases, with 20 bases spanning the gap. Germline values: CDR1 LGHNA, CDR2 YSLEER. In DNA, the CDR3 is TGCGCCAGCAGCCCCTCCATGGGAGCGAACCTGGAAGCTTTCTTT. It is translated as CASSPSMGANLEAFF.

This clone appeared a few times. The chain carries TRBV5-1 and TRBJ2-3; D is unresolved. Trimming removed 6 bases at V and 6 bases at J, with 11 bases between. The CDR3 contains 12 residues. The germline V gene has CDR1 SGHRS and CDR2 YFSETQ. CDR3 bases: TGCGCCAGCAACCTCTCTGGGGATACGCAGTATTTT. Translating it yields CASNLSGDTQYF.

This clone has more than one count but fewer than ten. This chain connects TRBV30 to TRBJ2-1; 7 bases line up with TRBD2. Germline CDR1 reads GTSNPN; CDR2 reads SVGIG (reference sequence). The CDR3 sequence is 15 residues long. The V and J ends lost 6 bases and 0 bases, in that order; junction bases with no gene match: 8. CDR3 amino acids: CACILPSGSYNEQFF. CDR3 sequence (DNA): TGTGCCTGTATCCTACCTAGCGGCTCCTACAATGAGCAGTTCTTC.

This rearrangement joins TRBV28 to TRBJ2-7, with a tentative D call TRBD2 (5 bases). The CDR3 sequence is 14 residues long. CDR1 and CDR2 (germline): MDHEN, SYDVKM. V lost 1 base and J lost 2, with 9 bases in between. CDR3 sequence: CASSLLLRAYEQYF. CDR3 sequence (DNA): TGTGCCAGCAGTTTATTATTGCGGGCCTACGAGCAGTACTTC.

This clone turned up a few times. The chain carries TRBV6-5 and TRBJ2-1; a possible D gene is TRBD2 (5 bases). Trimming pared 6 bases from V and 0 bases from J, leaving 12 bases between. This CDR3 has 15 amino acids. Germline V CDR1 and CDR2: MNHEY, SVGAGI. The CDR3 loop is CASSMSGSSYNEQFF. CDR3 in DNA: TGTGCCAGCAGCATGAGTGGGAGCTCCTACAATGAGCAGTTCTTC.

This clone has at least ten counts. This rearrangement joins TRBV6-4 to TRBJ2-6; no reliable D call. Trimming pared 0 bases from V and 1 base from J, leaving 10 bases between. The CDR3 sequence is 17 residues long. Germline CDR1 is MRHNA and CDR2 is SNTAGT. In DNA form, the CDR3 reads TGTGCCAGCAGTGACTCGTCCCCTGGATCTGGGGCCAACGTCCTGACTTTC. This gives the protein CASSDSSPGSGANVLTF.

This clone was seen a few times. The chain has TRBV13 and TRBJ1-1, with a possible D match to TRBD1 (6 bases). V lost 1 base, J lost 4 bases, and 10 bases lay in between. Germline CDR1 and CDR2: PRHDT and FYEKMQ (reference sequence). The CDR3 sequence is 14 residues long. As DNA, the CDR3 is TGTGCCAGCAGCTTAGCGGGGGCAGCCACTGAAGCTTTCTTT. Protein: CASSLAGAATEAFF.

The chain is built from TRBV7-8 and TRBJ2-7, with 7 nucleotides matching TRBD2. The V gene end was trimmed by 1 base and the J gene end by 7 bases; junction bases not matched to a gene: 19. There are 18 residues in the CDR3. Germline lookup yields CDR1 SGHVS and CDR2 FQNEAQ. The CDR3 sequence: CASSLVPTVGLVGREQYF. CDR3 in DNA: TGTGCCAGCAGCTTAGTTCCCACAGTCGGACTAGTCGGGAGGGAGCAGTACTTC.

A few counts support this clone. The chain employs TRBV29-1 and TRBJ1-2, with D unresolved. The CDR3 has 11 residues. Germline CDR1 SQVTM, CDR2 ANQGSEA. V lost 2 bases, J lost 3 bases, and 4 bases lay in between. As DNA, the CDR3 is TGCAGCGTTGAAAAGGACTATGGCTACACCTTC. Its protein product is CSVEKDYGYTF.

The chain joins TRBV7-3 to TRBJ2-2, with D perhaps matching TRBD2 (6 bases). V gave up 6 bases and J gave up 4 bases, with 6 bases separating them. Germline assignment: CDR1 SGHTA and CDR2 FQGTGA. The CDR3 sequence is 12 residues long. This chain's CDR3 is CASRGGTGELFF. Here the CDR3 DNA reads TGTGCCAGCAGGGGAGGCACCGGGGAGCTGTTTTTT. Full variable domain (missing parts from reference TRBV7-3 and TRBJ2-2): GAGVSQTPSNKVTEKGKYVELRCDPISGHTALYWYRQSLGQGPEFLIYFQGTGAADDSGLPNDRFFAVRPEGSVSTLKIQRTERGDSAVYLCASRGGTGELFFGEGSRLTVL.

The chain recombines TRBV30 with TRBJ1-5; 8 bases line up with TRBD1. The CDR3 totals 13 residues. V shed 7 bases and J 1 base; nucleotides not matched to a gene: 3. The germline gives CDR1 GTSNPN, CDR2 SVGIG (reference sequence). CDR3 region: CAYQGASNQPQHF. CDR3 bases: TGTGCCTACCAGGGGGCGAGCAATCAGCCCCAGCATTTT.

In its sample, this clone was seen a few times. CDR3 region: CAWSADSGQETQYF. The DNA of the CDR3 is TGTGCCTGGAGCGCTGATAGTGGGCAAGAGACCCAGTACTTC. The chain recombines TRBV30 with TRBJ2-5; D ambiguous. The CDR3 is made up of 14 amino acids. Trimming shortened V by 3 bases and J by 2 bases, and 13 bases separated the two germline ends. Germline CDR1 is GTSNPN and CDR2 is SVGIG (reference sequence).

The genes are TRBV5-6 and TRBJ2-5; TRBD2 agrees at 13 bases. The assigned J gene may be wrong: the sequence end matches TRBJ2-7 better. Germline CDR1 SGHDT, CDR2 YYEEEE. The CDR3 extends over 16 amino acids. The CDR3 spells CASSPTGLAGAHEQYF. As DNA, the CDR3 is TGTGCCAGCAGCCCAACCGGACTAGCGGGAGCTCACGAGCAGTACTTC.

In this sample, this clone turned up a few times. The sample holds other DNA sequences that translate to the same CDR3. This chain links TRBV11-2 with TRBJ1-1; D gene ambiguous. From germline, CDR1 is SGHAT and CDR2 FQNNGV. This CDR3 is built from 11 residues. V lost 1 base and J 6 bases, leaving 3 bases between the germline ends. CDR3 in DNA: TGTGCCAGCAGCTTAGGCCCTGAAGCTTTCTTT. Protein sequence: CASSLGPEAFF.

The chain uses TRBV29-1 and TRBJ2-1; the D is unclear. This CDR3 is 11 amino acids long. V lost 7 bases, J lost 7 bases, and 11 bases lay in between. CDR1 SQVTM and CDR2 ANQGSEA come from the germline V gene. In nucleotides, the CDR3 is TGCAGCGCGGTATGGGAAAATGAGCAGTTCTTC. Translation gives CSAVWENEQFF.

This clone has just a few counts. This rearrangement joins TRBV29-1 to TRBJ1-2, with D maybe TRBD1 (5 bases). Trimming took off 7 bases at V and 6 bases at J, with 18 bases between the two ends. This CDR3 spans 13 amino acids. Germline CDR1 SQVTM, CDR2 ANQGSEA. CDR3 loop: CSALDPAGDGYTF. The CDR3 DNA reads TGCAGCGCCCTGGACCCCGCGGGGGATGGCTACACCTTC. Full variable domain (remainder filled in from reference TRBV29-1 and TRBJ1-2): SAVISQKPSRDICQRGTSLTIQCQVDSQVTMMFWYRQQPGQSLTLIATANQGSEATYESGFVIDKFPISRPNLTFSTLTVSNMSPEDSSIYLCSALDPAGDGYTFGSGTRLTVV.

The chain joins TRBV7-9 to TRBJ2-7, with 9 bases lining up with TRBD2. Germline CDR1 is SEHNR and CDR2 is FQNEAQ (reference sequence). The CDR3 is 16 residues long. The V and J ends lost 1 base and 4 bases, in that order; junction bases with no gene match: 8. The CDR3 DNA is TGTGCCAGCAGCTTAGGAAGCAGCGGGAGGAAATACGAGCAGTACTTC. Protein product: CASSLGSSGRKYEQYF. The full variable domain, completed using reference TRBV7-9 and TRBJ2-7, is DTGVSQNPRHKITKRGQNVTFRCDPISEHNRLYWYRQTLGQGPEFLTYFQNEAQLEKSRLLSDRFSAERPKGSFSTLEIQRTEQGDSAMYLCASSLGSSGRKYEQYFGPGTRLTVT.

This clone was seen only a few times. The J gene is TRBJ1-2, the V gene TRBV7-9; the match to TRBD1 covers 7 bases. Germline-derived CDR1 and CDR2 are SEHNR and FQNEAQ (reference sequence). V was pared by 3 bases and J by 4 bases, with 8 bases of the junction left unmatched. This CDR3 spans 15 amino acids. The CDR3 bases are TGTGCCAGCAGCTTCGGGACAGCGGCTACCTATGGCTACACCTTC. It is translated as CASSFGTAATYGYTF.

This clone appeared a few times. V and J are TRBV29-1 and TRBJ1-1; TRBD1 matches 7 bases. V lost 5 bases, J lost 3 bases, and 6 bases stayed unmatched. This CDR3 contains 13 residues. The germline gives CDR1 SQVTM, CDR2 ANQGSEA. The CDR3 DNA is TGCAGCGTTTTACAGGGGCTAGACACTGAAGCTTTCTTT. Translating it yields CSVLQGLDTEAFF.

This chain links TRBV4-1 with TRBJ2-7, with a possible D match to TRBD2 (6 bases). The length of the CDR3 is 13 residues. V lost 6 bases, J lost 0 bases, and 9 bases lay in between. Germline V lookup: CDR1 MGHRA, CDR2 YSYEKL. CDR3 amino acids: CASRGGDSYEQYF. The CDR3 coding sequence is TGCGCCAGCAGGGGCGGGGACTCCTACGAGCAGTACTTC.

This rearrangement joins TRBV7-8 to TRBJ2-7; perhaps TRBD2 as D (6 bases). Deletions cut 4 bases from V and 2 bases from J, with 18 bases between. Germline values: CDR1 SGHVS, CDR2 FQNEAQ. The CDR3 length is 16 residues. The CDR3 region is CASSSDRVAGTYEQYF. CDR3 bases: TGTGCCAGCAGCTCGGATAGGGTGGCGGGGACCTACGAGCAGTACTTC.